The clone carrying this TCR beta chain was found many times. No antigen is known for it. This sample was taken from a study of neurological immune-mediated disorders. The time point here: technical triplicate 1. With 10-nucleotide random UMIs included, cDNA was synthesized by 5'RACE. Over 170 million TCR-beta sequences from 15-18 subjects came from every sequencing run. MiXCR was run by TCRdb on the 5' RACE reads, yielding one entry per CDR3 protein. The sample contains 30,000 to 40,000 distinct CDR3 sequences, 8.5% to 14% of which appear only once. The germline V gene encodes CDR1 DFQATT and CDR2 SNEGSKA (reference sequence). V shed 6 bases, J shed 2 bases, and the junction held 13 bases outside the gene matches. CDR3 length: 17 amino acids. Study findings and constraints: Sharing of CDR3 amino acid sequences among expanded clones across subjects was absent, suggesting private repertoires in all groups.

J is TRBJ1-2 and V is TRBV20-1; the match to TRBD1 covers 12 bases. This clonotype originated in a man in his sixties with HTLV-1-associated myelopathy (HAM/TSP). Sequencing used PBMCs. The CDR3 coding sequence is TGCAGTGCACATTCCTCCGGGACAGGGGGCGGAAACTATGGCTACACCTTC. Translated: CSAHSSGTGGGNYGYTF.